A selection of T cell receptor beta chains follows, all from one sample in a study of identical twins. TCRdb passed the 5' RACE reads through MiXCR, listing each CDR3 protein once. The data contain 200,000 to 250,000 distinct CDR3 sequences, around 7% of them singletons. This sample also belongs to another study, concerning yellow fever vaccine responses in identical twins.

Sequenced material: memory (CD45RO+) T cells sorted from blood. These TCRs come from a woman between 18 and 29 years old in good health. CDR3s include the opening cysteine and the closing phenylalanine or tryptophan. D genes are given only for firm matches. Clone size, where shown, is once, few, many, or a class for clones that have expanded.

j_gene	abundance	d_gene	v_gene	CDR3nt	CDR3aa
TRBJ2-3	.	.	TRBV20-1	TGCTTTTGGGTCCAGCCCACGTCGGATACGCAGTATTTT	CFWVQPTSDTQYF
TRBJ2-1	many	TRBD2	TRBV12-3/TRBV12-4	TGTGCCAGCAGTATGGGACTAGCGGGAACAAATGAGCAGTTCTTC	CASSMGLAGTNEQFF
TRBJ2-2	many	.	TRBV10-3	TGTGCCATCAGTGATACCGGGGAGCTGTTTTTT	CAISDTGELFF
TRBJ2-5	few	.	TRBV7-7	TGTGCCAGCAGCTCGTATGTGGCGGAGACCCAGTACTTC	CASSSYVAETQYF
TRBJ2-1	few	.	TRBV28	TGTGCCAGCAGTGACCACCAGACGACCCTAAGGTACTTC	CASSDHQTTLRYF
TRBJ1-5	.	TRBD1	TRBV27	TGTGCCAGCAGTTTCAGGACAGGGGGCGGTCAGCCCCAGCATTTT	CASSFRTGGGQPQHF
TRBJ2-1	few	.	TRBV28	TGTGCCAGCGCCCGCGGCGAGCAGTTCTTC	CASARGEQFF
TRBJ2-3	.	.	TRBV5-8	TGTGCCAGCAGCCCCCGAGGGCAGGGGGGTAGGGCAGATACGCAGTATTTT	CASSPRGQGGRADTQYF
TRBJ2-2	many	.	TRBV12-3/TRBV12-4	TGTGCCAGCAGCCTCACACGGGACACCCGTTGGGAGCTGTTTTTT	CASSLTRDTRWELFF
TRBJ2-7	many	.	TRBV28	TGTGCCAGCAGTTTACCGCAGGGCTACGAGCAGTACTTC	CASSLPQGYEQYF
TRBJ2-7	few	TRBD1	TRBV3-1	TGTGCCAGCAGCCAAATACAGGGGAAGGTGGGAGAGCAGTACTTC	CASSQIQGKVGEQYF
TRBJ2-3	many	TRBD1	TRBV5-1	TGCGCCAGCAGCGACAGGGCCACAGATACGCAGTATTTT	CASSDRATDTQYF
TRBJ1-3	many	.	TRBV3-1	TGTGCCAGCAGCCCCCAGGGGACGGAAAACACCATATATTTT	CASSPQGTENTIYF
TRBJ2-1	many	TRBD2	TRBV9	TGTGCCAGCAGCGTAGGGCCGGGGGGGACTGATGAGCAGTTCTTC	CASSVGPGGTDEQFF
TRBJ2-4	few	.	TRBV29-1	TGCAGCGGGGGGGACCCGCTAAACATTCAGTACTTC	CSGGDPLNIQYF
TRBJ2-5	.	.	TRBV12-3/TRBV12-4	TGTGCCAGCAGGCGACAGGGTGCGGGGGAGACCCAGTACTTC	CASRRQGAGETQYF
TRBJ2-5	few	TRBD1	TRBV6-1	TGTGCCAGCAGAAACACGTGGACAGGGGGCCTTGCTGAGACCCAGTACTTC	CASRNTWTGGLAETQYF
TRBJ1-5	many	.	TRBV5-6	TGTGCCAGCAGCTTGGGGCTCGGACGTGATAGCAATCAGCCCCAGCATTTT	CASSLGLGRDSNQPQHF
TRBJ2-5	few	TRBD1	TRBV5-1	TGCGCCAGCAGCTTGGTGGGACAGGCCCTAGAGACCCAGTACTTC	CASSLVGQALETQYF
TRBJ2-2	few	.	TRBV2	TGTGCCAGCAGTATGGCGAACACCGGGGAGCTGTTTTTT	CASSMANTGELFF
TRBJ1-2	.	TRBD1	TRBV27	TGTGCCAGCAGTTTAATGGCAGGGGGCTTCTATGGCTACACCTTC	CASSLMAGGFYGYTF
TRBJ2-7	many	TRBD2	TRBV5-1	TGCGCCAGCAGAACCAATCCGGGACTAGCCGGCGAGCAGTACTTC	CASRTNPGLAGEQYF
TRBJ1-4	.	TRBD1	TRBV2	TGTGCCAGCACTCAAGGAGGGACAGGGGTTGAAAAACTGTTTTTT	CASTQGGTGVEKLFF
TRBJ1-4	few	.	TRBV12-3/TRBV12-4	TGTGCCAGCAGGATGGACCGACGTGAGGGAAAACTGTTTTTT	CASRMDRREGKLFF
TRBJ1-3	many	.	TRBV12-3/TRBV12-4	TGTGCCAGCAGTTATCGACGGGACTCTGGAAACACCATATATTTT	CASSYRRDSGNTIYF
TRBJ2-1	few	.	TRBV20-1	TGCAGTGCTCGCTACAATGAGCAGTTCTTC	CSARYNEQFF
TRBJ2-5	many	.	TRBV6-6	TGTGCCAGCAGTTACGGGGGGGCCTGGTACTTC	CASSYGGAWYF
TRBJ1-1	many	TRBD1	TRBV3-1	TGTGCCAGCAGCCCGAGGGCCGGGACAGGGGTCATGAACACTGAAGCTTTCTTT	CASSPRAGTGVMNTEAFF
TRBJ1-1	.	.	TRBV20-1	TGCAGTGCTAAGGACTACACTGAAGCTTTCTTT	CSAKDYTEAFF
TRBJ2-1	few	.	TRBV2	TGTGCCAGCAGTGAATCTACCGTGGGGGTTAATGAGCAGTTCTTC	CASSESTVGVNEQFF
TRBJ1-3	many	TRBD1	TRBV10-3	TGTGCCATCAGTTCCGGGACAGGGCACACCATATATTTT	CAISSGTGHTIYF
TRBJ1-1	few	.	TRBV6-5	TGTGCCAGCAGTTACGCTCAAAAGATCACTGAAGCTTTCTTT	CASSYAQKITEAFF
TRBJ1-2	.	.	TRBV10-3	TGTGCCATCAGTGATAGGGAGTGGGGAAAGGATGGCTACACCTTC	CAISDREWGKDGYTF
TRBJ2-1	many	TRBD2	TRBV7-2	TGTGCCAGCAGCGTTAGCGGGGGGGCCTCCTACAATGAGCAGTTCTTC	CASSVSGGASYNEQFF
TRBJ1-1	.	TRBD1	TRBV6-1	TGTGCCAGCATGGAGGGGGCGCTGCTGGATGAAGCTTTCTTT	CASMEGALLDEAFF
TRBJ2-1	many	.	TRBV5-1	TGCGCCAGCAGCTCGGGTTTAAGCGCCGAGCAGCAGTTCTTC	CASSSGLSAEQQFF
TRBJ2-7	.	.	TRBV7-2	TGTGCCAGCAGCTTAGCGCTCGGACAGCTTTACGAGCAGTACTTC	CASSLALGQLYEQYF
TRBJ2-1	.	TRBD1	TRBV11-2	TGTGCCAGCAGCACCTGGACAGGGGGCAGTGAGCAGTTCTTC	CASSTWTGGSEQFF
TRBJ2-1	.	.	TRBV6-1	TGTGCCAGCAGTCCCTTGAGAAATGAGCAGTTCTTC	CASSPLRNEQFF
TRBJ2-3	many	.	TRBV12-3/TRBV12-4	TGTGCCAGCAGTTCCTGGCTGGGGTTTAGCACAGATACGCAGTATTTT	CASSSWLGFSTDTQYF
TRBJ1-1	.	TRBD1	TRBV6-5	TGTGCCAGCAGTTCCCGACCGGGACAGGGGGCCGCCAACACTGAAGCTTTCTTT	CASSSRPGQGAANTEAFF
TRBJ2-3	.	.	TRBV24-1	TGTGCCACCAGTGACGCGGCGGGGGCCCCACTGAAAGATACGCAGTATTTT	CATSDAAGAPLKDTQYF
TRBJ2-7	.	.	TRBV28	TGTGCCAGCGGAATGATTTACCGCCTCCCCTACGAGCAGTACTTC	CASGMIYRLPYEQYF
TRBJ2-1	many	.	TRBV6-1	TGTGCCAGCAGTGTCTACCAACTCTACAATGAGCAGTTCTTC	CASSVYQLYNEQFF
TRBJ2-5	.	.	TRBV19	TGTGCCAGTAGTACCCCAGGTCTCTGGGAGACCCAGTACTTC	CASSTPGLWETQYF
TRBJ2-7	few	TRBD2	TRBV5-1	TGCGCCAGCAGCTTGGAGGGGACTAGCGGGAGCTACGAGCAGTACTTC	CASSLEGTSGSYEQYF
TRBJ1-2	few	.	TRBV12-3/TRBV12-4	TGTGCCAGCAGTTCGCGGGACACCCCTTTCAATGGCTACACCTTC	CASSSRDTPFNGYTF
TRBJ2-1	many	TRBD1	TRBV20-1	TGCAGTGCCGCGTCACAGGGGGCTAGGAATGAGCAGTTCTTC	CSAASQGARNEQFF
TRBJ2-1	few	TRBD2	TRBV6-5	TGTGCCAGCAGTTACGGGACTAGGGCCACTGAGCAGTTCTTC	CASSYGTRATEQFF
TRBJ2-6	.	TRBD2	TRBV20-1	TGCAGTGCTCCCGGGACTAGCGGAATCTTCTCTGGGGCCAACGTCCTGACTTTC	CSAPGTSGIFSGANVLTF
TRBJ1-2	few	.	TRBV12-3/TRBV12-4	TGTGCCAGCACCCCGGGACATACTTCCTATGGCTACACCTTC	CASTPGHTSYGYTF
TRBJ2-2	.	TRBD2	TRBV5-6	TGTGCCAGCAGCTTGGTGGTACTAGCGGGAGCGGGCACCGGGGAGCTGTTTTTT	CASSLVVLAGAGTGELFF
TRBJ2-2	few	.	TRBV6-4	TGTGCCAGCAGTGTCACCGACACCGGGGAGCTGTTTTTT	CASSVTDTGELFF